The T cell receptor beta chain under discussion was sequenced for a study of T cells in Graves' hyperthyroidism and ophthalmopathy. From RNA transcripts, TCR beta CDR3 regions were amplified. First-round RT-PCR with HTBI primers amplified the TCR CDR3 region. MiXCR, applied by TCRdb to the multiplex PCR reads, yields one record per CDR3 protein. The sample lists under 400,000 distinct CDR3 sequences; less than 20% were seen once. Germline V CDR1 and CDR2: SNHLY, FYNNEI. V trimming: 3 bases; J trimming: 10 bases; junction bases outside the gene matches: 14. The length of the CDR3 is 16 residues. The sequencing input was blood. The receptor was isolated from a woman aged 40-49 years with Graves' ophthalmopathy. The chain is built from TRBV2 and TRBJ1-2; 10 nucleotides match TRBD1. This CDR3 is CASSDPLRDRGLYYTF. CDR3 coding DNA: TGTGCCAGCAGTGACCCTCTCCGGGACAGGGGCTTATACTACACCTTC.